Described below is a single T cell receptor beta chain sequence and its context. This clone's antigen is unknown. No base-level quality is on record; no much larger clone is a single base apart. This sample stems from a study of cytomegalovirus exposure and HLA in healthy donors (dated by TCRdb to the late 2010s). Notes on the research overall: An earlier analysis of approximately 550 of the donors reported approximately 300 Gb of sequence data and more than 90 million unique TCR beta sequences from about 180 million T cells. An early release that covered roughly 600 HLA-typed donors contained about 300 gigabases of sequencing data and approximately 85 million unique TCR sequences. Of the roughly 400 genotyped donors, 81% fell in the genetic ancestry cluster associated with self-reported Caucasian donors. The study was designed to test whether signatures of past pathogen exposure could be identified by cataloging public T cell receptors. The study profiled the T cell repertoires of about 640 subjects by immunosequencing and related them to cytomegalovirus serostatus. Besides the first cohort of 500 to 700 subjects, a separate validation cohort made up of 120 or so different subjects was used. The study combined high-throughput TCR immunosequencing, statistical association of individual TCRs with disease status, and machine learning to predict cytomegalovirus infection status. In a later analysis, previously published TCR beta repertoires from more than 500 donors were re-analyzed and high-resolution HLA genotyping was added so that TCR occurrence patterns could be studied. The later analysis used no new phenotypic data to find candidate immune exposures, relying instead on TCR beta sequences and their occurrence across donors. To decide whether each TCR beta V gene segment behaved as functional or pseudogenic, an earlier analysis of 587 of the donors relied on high-throughput TCR beta sequencing. Donor age, sex, ethnicity and CMV serostatus were compiled alongside the repertoire data. Genome-wide SNP genotypes for about three fifths of the roughly 700 donors were used in a later genetic analysis, which treated that subset as a discovery cohort. All discovery cohort repertoires had been generated using a single sequencing platform. HLA typing covered class I and class II loci at four-digit resolution. Typing coverage differed by locus: A, B, C, DRB1 and DQB1 were typed in about 620-630 donors, DQA1 in 500 to 550, DPA1 in nearly 610, and DPB1 in about 450. Five DR-DQ haplotypes were treated as single units for association and clustering because of strong linkage in the cohort. On average, 235,054 unique TCR beta nucleotide sequences were sequenced per donor among several hundred genotyped donors of the cohort, with approximately 18% of those sequences being non-productive.

In total, roughly 670 healthy bone marrow donors made up the cohort. All cohort members were sampled while nominally healthy, although unrecorded immune exposures were likely present. The donor tested CMV seropositive and was one of the 289 seropositive cohort members. Every donor gave a peripheral blood sample, and the peripheral blood mononuclear cells from that sample were used for TCR beta sequencing. The Qiagen DNeasy Blood Extraction Kit was used to extract genomic DNA from the blood cell samples. The investigation overall reported the following: A cluster of highly shared sequence variants was judged likely to represent a technical artifact of the sequencing pipeline. According to a later analysis, most CMV-associated TCR beta chains appeared to be HLA-restricted, and the HLA associations seemed to be driven largely by CMV exposure. It was suggested by the authors that the approach could potentially be generalized to other disease states and immunological phenotypes. Broadly in line with IMGT annotations, most TCR beta V segments showed up in productive rearrangements about 87% or about 30% of the time in an earlier analysis of approximately 640 of the donors. Cytomegalovirus status was reported to be diagnosed by the classifier with high specificity and sensitivity in both the original and validation cohorts. The only immune exposure information available for the cohort was CMV serostatus. A later analysis found that TCR association rates varied across HLA loci, with DRB1 alleles showing the most associated TCRs and HLA-C alleles the fewest. Because the 87-base-pair reads could not distinguish some IMGT-functional V segments, including TRBV6-2 and TRBV6-3, those segments were excluded. The study listed 150 to 200 TCR beta chains as associated with cytomegalovirus. In vitro tests confirmed that a few of the cytomegalovirus-associated TCR beta chains recognize cytomegalovirus antigens. In a later analysis, around 17,000 TCR beta sequences were associated with specific HLA alleles at a false discovery rate of 0.05. When HLA alleles, especially DR and DQ, strongly co-occurred, TCR associations were difficult to assign to individual alleles. Because some donors lacked HLA typing at each locus, the association tests relied only on the typed subset. A further reported finding was that TCR beta sequences accurately predicted the HLA-A and HLA-B alleles for most subjects in the first cohort. Sequencing depth was assumed to be roughly uniform across donors in the presence/absence analyses, though that assumption may not hold. In a later genetic analysis, a missense DCLRE1C variant was associated with V-gene and J-gene trimming of TCR beta chains, and the association was replicated in an independent cohort. According to a later analysis, parvovirus B19, influenza, CMV and Epstein-Barr virus appeared linked to several top co-occurrence clusters. A later genetic analysis reported fewer N-insertions in productive TCRs among donors in an Asian-associated ancestry cluster than the approximately 670-donor mean. Because counts were too low, seventeen rarely observed V segments, including chromosome 9 orphons, were left out of the earlier analysis of 587 of the donors. Correlated functional status among segregating V segments might be attributable to linkage disequilibrium, but an unknown experimental factor could not be ruled out. The cohort was sequenced for TCR beta chains only, and without alpha or paired-chain data the features that could be detected were limited. Across donors, most TCR sequences were observed very rarely, whereas some public TCRs were present in many individuals. Compared with equally common non-associated chains, HLA-associated TCR beta chains in a later analysis were more clonally expanded and had lower generation probabilities.

The germline V gene specifies SGHDN as CDR1 and FVKESK as CDR2. The CDR3 covers 15 residues, taking in both the cysteine and the phenylalanine. The only DNA kept is the CDR3, 45 bases in frame from the first base. V and J are truncated by 1 base and 4 bases respectively, leaving an intervening sequence of 14 bases. Library preparation used the immunoSEQ multiplex PCR assay. For the multiplex PCR, a mixture combining 60 forward primers for TCR Vbeta segments and 13 reverse primers for TCR Jbeta segments was used. Amplification of the CDR3 region of rearranged TCR beta genes was performed with a multiplex PCR assay on genomic DNA. The Illumina HiSeq System was used to sequence the amplified TCR beta libraries as 87-base-pair reads. The study's own analysis went as follows. In a later analysis, 77 million or so unique TCR beta chains were counted across the 650 to 750 repertoires, and roughly 10 million of these chains were shared by at least two donors. A nearest-neighbor algorithm error-corrected the raw reads and collapsed the reads into unique sequences, merging closely related sequences to remove PCR and sequencing errors. To assign V, D and J gene segments, CDR3 sequences were aligned to IMGT reference sequences. For a sequence to be retained, at least a six-nucleotide match to both a V gene segment and a J gene segment was required. Rearrangements were classified as productive when the CDR3 lacked stop codons and remained in frame with V and J, and all other rearrangements were classified as non-productive. CDR3 was defined by IMGT convention, running from the second conserved V-encoded cysteine to the conserved J-encoded phenylalanine. In an earlier analysis of around 640 of the donors, sequences lacking an unambiguous match to a single V gene segment were excluded. In an earlier analysis of some 590 of the donors, V segments were called functional above 56.7% productive rearrangements and were called segregating when the between-donor standard deviation exceeded 5%. A statistical classification framework was built to diagnose cytomegalovirus status from the catalog of TCR beta chain sequences. In a later analysis, V and J genes were assigned by comparing TCR nucleotide sequences against IMGT/GENE-DB human TR gene sequences. Using the TCRdist pipeline, a later analysis assigned CDR3 sequences along with most-parsimonious VDJ recombination scenarios. A later analysis defined each TCR beta chain by its CDR3 amino acid sequence plus V-gene family, and excluded reads lacking a unique V-gene family. To address suspected cross-contamination and a sequencing artifact, a later analysis removed under 600 highly shared, low-generation-probability nucleotide sequences. In a later analysis, a clonal expansion index for each public chain was calculated from normalized within-repertoire ranks of inferred template counts. In a later analysis, generation probabilities were computed using a VDJ recombination model fitted to out-of-frame rearrangements, and the results were checked against IGoR. In a later analysis, hypergeometric tests were used to score TCR-TCR, TCR-HLA and TCR-CMV co-occurrence, with a repertoire-size bias correction applied to TCR pairs. A later analysis estimated false discovery rates by permuting HLA or CMV assignments 20 times. In a later analysis, co-occurring TCRs were grouped with DBSCAN, and TCRdist sequence similarity was added when clustering was performed within HLA-allele-positive subsets. Repertoires with fewer than 30,000 or more than 120,000 public chains were left out of co-occurrence clustering, as were four to six repertoires with anomalous nucleotide sharing. Here the immuneACCESS table is served through TCRdb, limited to in-frame sequences with V and J called. Missing clones are a known gap in these copies; in checked studies unresolved V genes cover under half, and the rest lacks a known reason. V and J calls and clone size are copied from that table; D and trimming were computed from the DNA. The sample table records 100,000 to 150,000 clones; around two thirds of these occur just once. Clones ranked in the top ten supply just under 8.5% of the sample.

The material sequenced was PBMCs. The V and J genes are TRBV14 and TRBJ2-7, and perhaps TRBD1 as D gene, on 6 matching bases. The source of this sequence is a woman in her forties in good health and CMV-seropositive. The nucleotide sequence reads as follows: TGTGCCAGCAGCCAAGTGTGGGGGCTCGGGTACGAGCAGTACTTC. Its protein product is CASSQVWGLGYEQYF. The CDR3 plus the reference TRBV14 and TRBJ2-7 genes for the other parts give the full variable domain: EAGVTQFPSHSVIEKGQTVTLRCDPISGHDNLYWYRRVMGKEIKFLLHFVKESKQDESGMPNNRFLAERTGGTYSTLKVQPAELEDSGVYFCASSQVWGLGYEQYFGPGTRLTVT.